A selection of T cell receptor beta chains follows, all from one sample in a study of blood T cell repertoires in COVID-19. Profiled with immunoSEQ multiplex PCR; TCRdb holds only in-frame clones, not every one. The sample records over 150,000 clones, more than 75% being singletons. Source material: peripheral blood. The receptors come from a man in his 60s with COVID-19, enrolled during active disease. Both conserved end residues are part of each CDR3. The order of the fields is CDR3 protein, CDR3 DNA, J gene, clone size, V gene, D gene. A D gene is named only where the DNA matches it firmly. Some rows have no size entry. The others give once, few or many, or a class for an expanded clone.

cdr3_aa: CASSLGQNEKLFF; cdr3_nt: TGTGCCAGCTCACTCGGACAAAATGAAAAACTGTTTTTT; j_call: TRBJ1-4; clone_size: few; v_call: TRBV18; d_call: NA
cdr3_aa: CASSLVAGGGLNTEAFF; cdr3_nt: TGTGCCAGCAGCTTAGTAGCAGGGGGCGGCCTGAACACTGAAGCTTTCTTT; j_call: TRBJ1-1; clone_size: NA; v_call: TRBV7-8; d_call: TRBD1
cdr3_aa: CASRSQGDRGYTF; cdr3_nt: TGTGCCAGTAGGTCACAGGGGGATAGGGGCTACACCTTC; j_call: TRBJ1-2; clone_size: NA; v_call: TRBV19; d_call: TRBD1
cdr3_aa: CASRPTRGETQYF; cdr3_nt: TGTGCCAGCAGACCAACCAGAGGAGAGACCCAGTACTTC; j_call: TRBJ2-5; clone_size: once; v_call: TRBV7-3; d_call: NA
cdr3_aa: CASSLETGGRMGPQHF; cdr3_nt: TGTGCCAGCAGCTTGGAGACGGGGGGAAGGATGGGGCCCCAGCATTTT; j_call: TRBJ1-5; clone_size: few; v_call: TRBV5-5; d_call: NA
cdr3_aa: CASLRERGTGGELFF; cdr3_nt: TGTGCCAGCCTCCGGGAGCGGGGTACCGGCGGGGAGCTGTTTTTT; j_call: TRBJ2-2; clone_size: NA; v_call: TRBV5-8; d_call: TRBD2
cdr3_aa: CASSLSGGIYNEQFF; cdr3_nt: TGTGCCAGCAGCCTTAGCGGGGGGATTTACAATGAGCAGTTCTTC; j_call: TRBJ2-1; clone_size: NA; v_call: TRBV7-2; d_call: TRBD2
cdr3_aa: CASSRTDINTEAFF; cdr3_nt: TGTGCCAGCAGCCGTACAGATATAAACACTGAAGCTTTCTTT; j_call: TRBJ1-1; clone_size: NA; v_call: TRBV7-8; d_call: NA
cdr3_aa: CASSQGERSYEQYF; cdr3_nt: TGTGCCAGCAGCCAAGGCGAGCGGTCCTACGAGCAGTACTTC; j_call: TRBJ2-7; clone_size: NA; v_call: TRBV4-2; d_call: NA
cdr3_aa: CASRRGFSGNTIYF; cdr3_nt: TGTGCCAGCAGACGGGGGTTCTCTGGAAACACCATATATTTT; j_call: TRBJ1-3; clone_size: NA; v_call: TRBV5-4; d_call: NA
cdr3_aa: CASSHPPGTSGGYEQYF; cdr3_nt: TGTGCCAGCAGCCATCCGCCAGGGACTAGCGGGGGCTACGAGCAGTACTTC; j_call: TRBJ2-7; clone_size: NA; v_call: TRBV4-2; d_call: TRBD2
cdr3_aa: CASSSRTGGYYGYTF; cdr3_nt: TGTGCCAGCAGTTCTCGGACAGGGGGCTACTATGGCTACACCTTC; j_call: TRBJ1-2; clone_size: once; v_call: TRBV6-2/TRBV6-3; d_call: TRBD1
cdr3_aa: CASSLGAASGSYNEQFF; cdr3_nt: TGTGCCAGCAGCTTAGGTGCCGCTAGCGGCTCCTACAATGAGCAGTTCTTC; j_call: TRBJ2-1; clone_size: NA; v_call: TRBV7-9; d_call: TRBD2
cdr3_aa: CASSLGRTRNTEAFF; cdr3_nt: TGTGCCAGCAGTTTAGGTAGAACTAGGAACACTGAAGCTTTCTTT; j_call: TRBJ1-1; clone_size: NA; v_call: TRBV28; d_call: NA
cdr3_aa: CAWSAGGTTQYF; cdr3_nt: TGTGCCTGGAGTGCGGGGGGTACCACGCAGTATTTT; j_call: TRBJ2-3; clone_size: NA; v_call: TRBV30; d_call: TRBD2
cdr3_aa: CASSEGHLNYEQYF; cdr3_nt: TGTGCCAGCAGTGAGGGACACCTGAACTACGAGCAGTACTTC; j_call: TRBJ2-7; clone_size: NA; v_call: TRBV2; d_call: NA
cdr3_aa: CASRDRVGDQPQHF; cdr3_nt: TGTGCCAGCAGGGACAGGGTAGGGGACCAGCCCCAGCATTTT; j_call: TRBJ1-5; clone_size: NA; v_call: TRBV6-5; d_call: TRBD1
cdr3_aa: CATKSTGSGQPQHF; cdr3_nt: TGTGCCACCAAATCGACAGGGTCGGGTCAGCCCCAGCATTTT; j_call: TRBJ1-5; clone_size: NA; v_call: TRBV15; d_call: TRBD1
cdr3_aa: CASSSQTGGVGYSPLHF; cdr3_nt: TGTGCCAGTAGTAGTCAAACAGGGGGCGTCGGATATTCACCCCTCCACTTT; j_call: TRBJ1-6; clone_size: NA; v_call: TRBV19; d_call: TRBD1
cdr3_aa: CASSDNGLSTDTQYF; cdr3_nt: TGTGCCAGCAGTGACAACGGGTTAAGCACAGATACGCAGTATTTT; j_call: TRBJ2-3; clone_size: NA; v_call: TRBV2; d_call: NA
cdr3_aa: CASSFSRDSYEQYF; cdr3_nt: TGTGCCAGCAGCTTTAGCAGGGACTCCTACGAGCAGTACTTC; j_call: TRBJ2-7; clone_size: NA; v_call: TRBV5-4; d_call: NA
cdr3_aa: CASRQDRASTGELFF; cdr3_nt: TGTGCCAGCAGACAGGACAGGGCCTCCACCGGGGAGCTGTTTTTT; j_call: TRBJ2-2; clone_size: NA; v_call: TRBV14; d_call: TRBD1
cdr3_aa: CSAPGIEVAFF; cdr3_nt: TGCAGTGCTCCGGGGATTGAAGTGGCTTTCTTT; j_call: TRBJ1-1; clone_size: NA; v_call: TRBV20-1; d_call: NA
cdr3_aa: CSVDPGQGAFGEAFF; cdr3_nt: TGCAGCGTTGACCCGGGACAGGGGGCTTTTGGTGAAGCTTTCTTT; j_call: TRBJ1-1; clone_size: few; v_call: TRBV29-1; d_call: TRBD1
cdr3_aa: CASSQKAPGTGELYNSPLHF; cdr3_nt: TGCGCCAGCAGCCAAAAAGCTCCCGGGACAGGGGAACTATATAATTCACCCCTCCACTTT; j_call: TRBJ1-6; clone_size: few; v_call: TRBV4-3; d_call: TRBD1
cdr3_aa: CASSWGQGGDTQYF; cdr3_nt: TGTGCCAGCAGCTGGGGACAGGGTGGGGATACGCAGTATTTT; j_call: TRBJ2-3; clone_size: NA; v_call: TRBV5-5; d_call: TRBD1